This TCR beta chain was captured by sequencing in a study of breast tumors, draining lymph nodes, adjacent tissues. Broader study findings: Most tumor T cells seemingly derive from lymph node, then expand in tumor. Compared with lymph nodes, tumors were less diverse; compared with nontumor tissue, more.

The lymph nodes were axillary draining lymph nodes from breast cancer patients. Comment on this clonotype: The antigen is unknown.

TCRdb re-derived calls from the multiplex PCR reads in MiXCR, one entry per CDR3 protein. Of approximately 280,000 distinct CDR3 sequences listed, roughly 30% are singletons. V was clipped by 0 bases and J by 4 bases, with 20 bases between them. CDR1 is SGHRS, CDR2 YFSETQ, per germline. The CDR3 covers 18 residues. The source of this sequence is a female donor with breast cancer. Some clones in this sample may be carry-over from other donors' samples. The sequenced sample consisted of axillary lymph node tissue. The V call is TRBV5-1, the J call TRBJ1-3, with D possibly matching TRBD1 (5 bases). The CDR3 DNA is TGCGCCAGCAGCTTGGCACCGTTTAGCCCCAGGGTCGGAAACACCATATATTTT. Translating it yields CASSLAPFSPRVGNTIYF.